Shown below are 22 T cell receptor beta chains from a single sample sequenced in a study of blood T cell repertoires in COVID-19. Method: immunoSEQ multiplex PCR; TCRdb's copy keeps in-frame clones and lacks some. The sample contains a few hundred thousand clones, roughly 90% of which appear only once. The sequenced sample was peripheral blood. The receptors were sampled from a man aged 35 to 55 with acute or convalescent COVID-19.

The gene calls are TRBV5-4 and TRBJ2-7; D possibly corresponds to TRBD2 (6 bases). Germline CDR1 reads SGHNT; CDR2 reads YYREEE (reference sequence). V lost 4 bases and J lost 6, with 14 bases in between. This CDR3 has 13 amino acids. CDR3 sequence: CASSTGTLREQYF. The CDR3 DNA reads as TGTGCCAGCAGCACTGGGACTTTACGCGAGCAGTACTTC. The entire variable domain, with the rest obtained from reference TRBV5-4 and TRBJ2-7, is as follows: ETGVTQSPTHLIKTRGQQVTLRCSSQSGHNTVSWYQQALGQGPQFIFQYYREEENGRGNFPPRFSGLQFPNYSSELNVNALELDDSALYLCASSTGTLREQYFGPGTRLTVT.

This clone was counted between two and nine times. This chain connects TRBV6-5 to TRBJ1-1; TRBD1 might be the D (5 bases). Germline-derived CDR1 and CDR2 are MNHEY and SVGAGI. This CDR3 has 12 residues. V shed 8 bases and J shed 1 base, with 8 bases lying between them. The chain's CDR3 is CASLTANTEAFF. In DNA form, the CDR3 reads TGTGCCAGCTTGACAGCGAACACTGAAGCTTTCTTT.

The chain employs TRBV5-4 and TRBJ1-2, with D tentatively TRBD1 (6 bases). V was trimmed by 6 bases and J by 3 bases, leaving 15 bases between them. This CDR3 is 14 amino acids long. The germline CDR1 and CDR2 sequences are SGHNT and YYREEE (reference sequence). CDR3 region: CASKETGFDYGYTF. CDR3 nucleotides: TGTGCCAGCAAGGAAACAGGGTTCGACTATGGCTACACCTTC.

Points on this clone: Other DNA sequences from this sample encode an identical CDR3 as well. The rearrangement joins TRBV6-5 to TRBJ2-1; TRBD2 matches at 9 bases. This CDR3 contains 15 residues. Germline V gene data show CDR1 as MNHEY and CDR2 as SVGAGI. Trimming took 2 bases from V and 7 from J; bases not matched to a gene: 6. Written as DNA, the CDR3 is TGTGCCAGCAGTTACCTTGCGGGAGGGCGAAATGAGCAGTTCTTC. This encodes CASSYLAGGRNEQFF.

The rearrangement joins TRBV6-5 to TRBJ2-2; TRBD1 agrees at 9 bases. Germline trimming cut 6 bases from V and 6 bases from J; bases unmatched to any gene: 8. The germline gives CDR1 MNHEY, CDR2 SVGAGI. This CDR3 contains 15 residues. The CDR3 nucleotides are TGTGCCAGCAGCCGAACAGGGGGCTCGGCCGGGGAGCTGTTTTTT. It encodes CASSRTGGSAGELFF.

The chain uses TRBV4-1 and TRBJ1-1, with TRBD1 matching over 9 bases. CDR1 MGHRA and CDR2 YSYEKL come from the germline V gene. Germline trimming cut 1 base from V and 1 base from J; bases unmatched to any gene: 4. The CDR3 length is 16 residues. The CDR3 nucleotides read TGCGCCAGCAGCCAAGTACAGGGGGCTCAGAACACTGAAGCTTTCTTT. Encoded protein: CASSQVQGAQNTEAFF.

This sequence joins TRBV24-1 and TRBJ2-7; no definite D call. The CDR3 spans 13 residues. Between the trimmed V and J ends, which lost 3 bases and 2 bases, there was a span of 7 bases. Germline CDR1 KGHDR, CDR2 SFDVKD. CDR3: CATSDPTTYEQYF. The CDR3 region has the DNA TGTGCCACCAGTGATCCCACAACCTACGAGCAGTACTTC.

This chain links TRBV5-1 with TRBJ1-5, with 10 bases lining up with TRBD1. The ends lost 2 bases at V and 3 bases at J; junction bases unmatched: 2. This CDR3 is 15 amino acids long. Looked up from germline, CDR1 is SGHRS and CDR2 is YFSETQ. The CDR3 spells CASSFGQGDNQPQHF. CDR3 in DNA: TGCGCCAGCAGCTTCGGACAGGGGGACAATCAGCCCCAGCATTTT.

The CDR3 loop reads CASSANRGATQYF. CDR3 bases: TGTGCCAGCAGCGCGAACAGGGGTGCTACGCAGTATTTT. The chain is built from TRBV27 and TRBJ2-3; 7 positions agree with TRBD1. V shed 6 bases and J 8 bases; nucleotides not matched to a gene: 8. The CDR3 spans 13 residues. Germline V gene data show CDR1 as MNHEY and CDR2 as SMNVEV (reference sequence).

This chain links TRBV6-5 with TRBJ1-1; D unclear. Germline loops: CDR1 MNHEY, CDR2 SVGAGI. V was trimmed by 4 bases and J by 4 bases, leaving 19 bases between them. This CDR3 region has 16 residues. CDR3 DNA sequence: TGTGCCAGCAGTTTCTCACGACCCGGTCGCGGCACTGAAGCTTTCTTT. This translates into CASSFSRPGRGTEAFF.

The J gene is TRBJ1-6, the V gene TRBV21-1; TRBD1 is the table's D call and was not checked against the DNA. TRBV21-1 is a documented pseudogene. There are 17 residues in the CDR3. The CDR3 sequence: CASVEGQGITYNSPLHF. For the CDR3, the DNA is TGTGCCAGCGTAGAAGGACAGGGGATAACCTATAATTCACCCCTCCACTTT.

A single count supports this clone. The chain is built from TRBV5-6 and TRBJ2-5; D might be TRBD2 (7 bases). V lost 7 bases and J lost 5, with 15 bases in between. Germline V gives CDR1 SGHDT, CDR2 YYEEEE. CDR3 size: 13 residues. The CDR3, as DNA: TGTGCCAGCGCGGGGGCTAGAGGGGAGACCCAGTACTTC. Translated, it gives CASAGARGETQYF.

This chain uses TRBV5-5 with TRBJ1-1; D is unclear. Trimming cost V 4 bases and J 4 bases, with 17 bases left between them. Per the germline V gene, CDR1 is SGHKS and CDR2 is YYEKEE (reference sequence). The CDR3 loop spans 15 amino acids. The CDR3 sequence: CASSADFRRVTEAFF. In nucleotides, the CDR3 is TGTGCCAGCAGCGCGGATTTTAGGAGGGTCACTGAAGCTTTCTTT.

The rearrangement uses TRBV9 and TRBJ2-7; 9 positions match TRBD1. V trimming: 0 bases; J trimming: 3 bases; junction bases outside the gene matches: 10. Germline V gives CDR1 SGDLS, CDR2 YYNGEE. The CDR3 spans 17 residues. The CDR3 loop reads CASSVAGQGTGIYEQYF. CDR3 nucleotides: TGTGCCAGCAGCGTAGCTGGTCAGGGGACAGGGATCTACGAGCAGTACTTC.

The rearrangement uses TRBV5-1 and TRBJ2-7, with no clear D. V dropped 0 bases and J dropped 6 bases, with 13 bases sitting between them. This CDR3 region has 14 residues. CDR1 is SGHRS and CDR2 is YFSETQ in the germline V gene. CDR3 amino acids: CASSLASQVPEQYF. The CDR3, as DNA: TGCGCCAGCAGCTTGGCGTCTCAGGTCCCCGAGCAGTACTTC.

The chain recombines TRBV27 with TRBJ1-2; 7 bases are shared with TRBD1. J lost 4 bases, V lost 2 bases, and 7 bases had no gene match. This CDR3 has 15 amino acids. Per the germline V gene, CDR1 is MNHEY and CDR2 is SMNVEV (reference sequence). CDR3 nucleotide sequence: TGTGCCAGCAGTTTACAGGGGGGATCCGGCTATGGCTACACCTTC. Encoded protein: CASSLQGGSGYGYTF.

This rearrangement joins TRBV6-1 to TRBJ1-3, with D maybe TRBD1 (5 bases). The ends were cut back, 0 bases at V and 0 bases at J, with 12 bases in the middle. The CDR3 spans 17 residues. Germline V gene data show CDR1 as MNHNS and CDR2 as SASEGT. In DNA, the CDR3 is TGTGCCAGCAGTGAAGCCACCTCGACAGCCTCTGGAAACACCATATATTTT. Amino acid sequence: CASSEATSTASGNTIYF.

The CDR3 nucleotides read TGTGCCAGCAGTCCTGGGACTTTCCCAGATACGCAGTATTTT. Its translation: CASSPGTFPDTQYF. The chain recombines TRBV27 with TRBJ2-3, with a weak D call TRBD2 (6 bases). V dropped 5 bases and J dropped 4 bases, with 13 bases sitting between them. The CDR3 is 14 residues long. Germline V lookup: CDR1 MNHEY, CDR2 SMNVEV (reference sequence).

The chain couples TRBV2 to TRBJ2-1; 12 nucleotides align to TRBD2. V lost 4 bases to trimming and J lost 1 base; unmatched junction nucleotides: 5. Germline values: CDR1 SNHLY, CDR2 FYNNEI. This CDR3 contains 17 residues. The CDR3 is CASSAGLAGHSYNEQFF. In DNA form, the CDR3 reads TGTGCCAGCAGTGCCGGACTAGCGGGACATTCCTACAATGAGCAGTTCTTC.

J is TRBJ1-5 and V is TRBV30, with D perhaps TRBD1 (5 bases). Germline CDR1 and CDR2: GTSNPN and SVGIG (reference sequence). This CDR3 region has 15 residues. Trimming shortened V by 2 bases and J by 1 base, and 12 bases separated the two germline ends. The DNA of the CDR3 is TGTGCCTGGAGTCAAGACAGTGACAGCAATCAGCCCCAGCATTTT. This encodes CAWSQDSDSNQPQHF.

The chain combines TRBV30 with TRBJ1-3; 9 positions match TRBD1. CDR1 GTSNPN and CDR2 SVGIG come from the germline V gene (reference sequence). The CDR3 sequence is 14 residues long. The trim removed 2 bases at V and 9 bases at J, leaving 8 bases unmatched. The CDR3 reads CAWSSGQGGSTIYF. The CDR3 region has the DNA TGTGCCTGGAGTTCGGGACAGGGAGGATCCACCATATATTTT.

This rearrangement joins TRBV10-3 to TRBJ2-7, with a tentative D call TRBD1 (6 bases). V gave up 5 bases and J gave up 5 bases, with 16 bases separating them. This CDR3 has 14 residues. From germline, CDR1 is ENHRY and CDR2 SYGVKD. This CDR3 reads CAISPTGIPDEQYF. In nucleotides, the CDR3 is TGTGCCATCAGTCCAACAGGGATTCCGGACGAGCAGTACTTC.